The clone carrying this T cell receptor (beta chain) was detected many times. The CDR3 contains 12 residues. V was cut by 3 bases and J by 8 bases, with 8 bases left in between. Germline lookup yields CDR1 SGHVS and CDR2 FNYEAQ. TCRdb re-called the 5' RACE reads with MiXCR, one entry per CDR3 protein. The data contain 65,000 to 90,000 distinct CDR3 sequences, approximately 7.5% of them seen just once; the ten biggest clones take up 41%. This specimen comes from a study of T cells after yellow fever vaccination. The clonotype comes from a young man who received the YFV17D yellow fever vaccine. V gene TRBV7-6 combines with J gene TRBJ2-1; weak D call: TRBD1 (5 bases). This specimen was CD8+ T cells sorted from PBMCs, taken on the day of the yellow fever booster vaccination. CDR3 protein: CASSFQGDEQFF. CDR3 DNA: TGTGCCAGCAGCTTCCAGGGTGATGAGCAGTTCTTC.